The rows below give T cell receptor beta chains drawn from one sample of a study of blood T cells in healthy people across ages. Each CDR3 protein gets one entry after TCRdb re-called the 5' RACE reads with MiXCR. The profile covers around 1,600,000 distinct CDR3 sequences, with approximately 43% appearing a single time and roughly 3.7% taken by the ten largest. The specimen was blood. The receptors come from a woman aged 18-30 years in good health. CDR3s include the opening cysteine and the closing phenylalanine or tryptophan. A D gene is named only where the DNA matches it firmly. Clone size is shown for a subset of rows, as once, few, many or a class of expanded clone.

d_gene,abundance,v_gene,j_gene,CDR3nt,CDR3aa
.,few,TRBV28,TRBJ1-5,TGTGCCAGCAGTTTATTTTCTGGTGTTAGCAATCAGCCCCAGCATTTT,CASSLFSGVSNQPQHF
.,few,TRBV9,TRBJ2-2,TGTGCCAGCGGGGTCGGCTGGTTGAACACCGGGGAGCTGTTTTTT,CASGVGWLNTGELFF
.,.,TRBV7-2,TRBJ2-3,TGTGCCAGCGAGGGGGGGCGCTCAGATACGCAGTATTTT,CASEGGRSDTQYF
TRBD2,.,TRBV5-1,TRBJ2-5,TGCGCCAGCAGCTTATCCCTAGCGGGGCCAGAGACCCAGTACTTC,CASSLSLAGPETQYF
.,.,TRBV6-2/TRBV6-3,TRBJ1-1,TGTGCCACCGAGGACAGCGAGAACACTGAAGCTTTCTTT,CATEDSENTEAFF
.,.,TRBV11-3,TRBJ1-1,TGTGCCAGCAGCCACCGCAAGGACACTGAAGCTTTCTTT,CASSHRKDTEAFF
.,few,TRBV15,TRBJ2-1,TGTGCCACCAGCGGCCCTCAAGAGCAGTTCTTC,CATSGPQEQFF
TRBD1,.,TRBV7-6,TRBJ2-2,TGTGCCAGCATCCCGAAGGGGGCGAACACCGGGGAACTGTTTTTT,CASIPKGANTGELFF
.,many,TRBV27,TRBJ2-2,TGCGCCAGCAGCTTATCGAACACCGGGGAGCTGTTTTTT,CASSLSNTGELFF
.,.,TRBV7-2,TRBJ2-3,TGTGCCAGCAGCTTATGGACTATCCTCGTCACAGATACGCAGTATTTT,CASSLWTILVTDTQYF
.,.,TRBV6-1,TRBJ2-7,TGTGCCAGCAGTACCCCGGGACACCCCTACGAGCAGTACTTC,CASSTPGHPYEQYF
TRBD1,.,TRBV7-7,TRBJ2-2,TGTGCTAGCAGCACAGGGACAGGGCCCGGGGAGCTGTTTTTT,CASSTGTGPGELFF
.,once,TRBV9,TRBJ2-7,TGTGCCAGCAGCGTAGAGTTCGTTTCTTACAATGAGCAGTACTTC,CASSVEFVSYNEQYF
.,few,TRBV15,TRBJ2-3,TGTGCCACCAGCACCAATTGGGATACGCAGTATTTT,CATSTNWDTQYF
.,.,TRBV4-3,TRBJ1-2,TGCGCCGGCAGCCAGGAAAACCGACGGAACTATGGCTACACCTTC,CAGSQENRRNYGYTF
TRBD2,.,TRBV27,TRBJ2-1,TGCGCCAGCAGTGCAGCGGGAGTGGGGTACAATGAGCAGTTCTTC,CASSAAGVGYNEQFF
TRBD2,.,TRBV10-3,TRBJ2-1,TGTGCCATCAGTATATATCCCGGGACTAGCGGGAAAGGGAATGAGCAGTTCTTC,CAISIYPGTSGKGNEQFF
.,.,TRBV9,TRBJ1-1,TGTGCCAGCACCAATCTCGCAGGACCTCTGAACACTGAAGCTTTCTTT,CASTNLAGPLNTEAFF
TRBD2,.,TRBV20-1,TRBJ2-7,TGCAGTGCTATAAGGACTAGCGGGAGATCAGACGAGCAGTACTTC,CSAIRTSGRSDEQYF
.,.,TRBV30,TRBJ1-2,TGTGCCTGGAGTCCTAAAAACTATGGCTACACCTTC,CAWSPKNYGYTF
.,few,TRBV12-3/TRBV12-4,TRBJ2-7,TGTGCCAGCAGTCCCCCAAACCCTGGGTCCTACGAGCAGTACTTC,CASSPPNPGSYEQYF
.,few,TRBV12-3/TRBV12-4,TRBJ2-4,TGTGCCAGCAGCCTGGCCGTAGAGCAGTACTTC,CASSLAVEQYF
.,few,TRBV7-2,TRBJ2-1,TGTGCCAGCAGCAAACTACAGGGCCCCACAATTGAGCAGTTCTTC,CASSKLQGPTIEQFF
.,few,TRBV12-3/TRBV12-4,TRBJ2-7,TGTGCCAGCAGTTCCGTTGAGGGAAGCTACGAGCAGTACTTC,CASSSVEGSYEQYF
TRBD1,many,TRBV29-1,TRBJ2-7,TGCAGCGTTGTGGTTACAGGGGTAAGCTACGAGCAGTACTTC,CSVVVTGVSYEQYF
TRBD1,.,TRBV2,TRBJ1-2,TGTGCCAGCAGGCGACAGGGCCCTACCTATGGCTACACCTTC,CASRRQGPTYGYTF
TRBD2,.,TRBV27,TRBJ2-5,TGTGCCAGCAGTTCTACCGGGCGGGAGGGAGGTGTAGAGACCCAGTACTTC,CASSSTGREGGVETQYF
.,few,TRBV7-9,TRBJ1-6,TGTGCCAGCAGCCCTTTCACAGGGTTAAATAATTCACCCCTCCACTTT,CASSPFTGLNNSPLHF